Shown below are 9 T cell receptor beta chains from a single sample sequenced in a study of blood T cell repertoires in COVID-19 (dated by TCRdb to 2020 to 2021). The library came from the immunoSEQ multiplex PCR assay. Sourced from immuneACCESS, this table was stored by TCRdb with only in-frame sequences that have V and J called. A share of the clones is absent; for the studies checked, an unresolved V gene accounts for under half, and the remainder has no known explanation. The table for this sample lists fewer than 300,000 clones; just over 90% of them were counted only once. The ten largest clones capture around 2.2% of the sample. The sequenced sample was peripheral blood. These receptors all come from a woman aged 25 to 39 with COVID-19, enrolled during active disease.

As regards this clone: The same CDR3 can be traced to other DNA sequences in this sample. V gene TRBV19 combines with J gene TRBJ2-5; D is perhaps TRBD2 (7 bases). Deletions cut 3 bases from V and 5 bases from J, with 10 bases between. This CDR3 has 13 amino acids. Germline assignment: CDR1 LNHDA and CDR2 SQIVND (reference sequence). DNA for the CDR3: TGTGCCAGTAGTATCAGGGGAGGGGAGACCCAGTACTTC. It translates to CASSIRGGETQYF.

This chain joins TRBV28 and TRBJ1-2; 7 bases are a match to TRBD1. The CDR3 runs 13 residues. Trimming took 6 bases from V and 4 from J; bases not matched to a gene: 5. Germline assignment: CDR1 MDHEN and CDR2 SYDVKM. This chain's CDR3 is CASSLDRLYGYTF. CDR3 bases: TGTGCCAGCAGCCTGGACAGGCTCTATGGCTACACCTTC.

Written as DNA, the CDR3 is TGTGCCAGCAGCTCGACAGGGAATGGAAACACCATATATTTT. Protein product: CASSSTGNGNTIYF. This sequence joins TRBV7-2 and TRBJ1-3, with 7 bases that match TRBD1. Germline V gives CDR1 SGHTA, CDR2 FQGNSA. Trimming at V came to 4 bases and at J to 3 bases, leaving 3 bases not matched to a gene. This CDR3 region has 14 residues.

The CDR3 DNA follows: TGTGCCAGCAGCCGGGACAGGGATGGTGTGACCCAGTACTTC. Translating it yields CASSRDRDGVTQYF. This sequence joins TRBV7-7 and TRBJ2-5; 9 bases fit TRBD1. There are 14 residues in the CDR3. V lost 5 bases and J lost 7; bases outside the gene matches: 8. Germline V gives CDR1 SSHAT, CDR2 FNYEAQ (reference sequence).

The chain joins TRBV18 to TRBJ1-1; no firm D call. The CDR3 is 13 amino acids. V lost 1 base to trimming and J lost 7 bases, with 10 bases between them. CDR1 and CDR2 (germline): KGHSH, LQKENI. CDR3 sequence reads: CASSPRPGIEAFF. The CDR3 DNA sequence: TGTGCCAGCTCACCACGCCCCGGGATTGAAGCTTTCTTT.

The gene calls are TRBV5-4 and TRBJ1-4; 8 bases agree with TRBD1. V dropped 4 bases and J dropped 8; count of bases not matched to a gene: 22. Germline V gives CDR1 SGHNT, CDR2 YYREEE (reference sequence). The CDR3 length is 19 residues. The CDR3 DNA is TGTGCCAGCAGCCGGAAAATTATACAAGACAGGGGTTCGCGGGAAAAACTGTTTTTT. It translates to CASSRKIIQDRGSREKLFF.

The chain couples TRBV7-9 to TRBJ1-2; TRBD1 might be the D (6 bases). This CDR3 comprises 16 residues. Germline V gene lookup returns CDR1 SEHNR and CDR2 FQNEAQ (reference sequence). Trimming stripped 4 bases from V and 0 bases from J, with 15 bases between. Written as DNA, the CDR3 is TGTGCCAGCAGCTCATCTAGTGGGGGCTCTAACTATGGCTACACCTTC. Translation: CASSSSSGGSNYGYTF.

The rearrangement links TRBV6-1 to TRBJ2-3; 9 bases align to TRBD2. This CDR3 comprises 16 residues. The germline CDR1 and CDR2 sequences are MNHNS and SASEGT. V was pared by 1 base and J by 3 bases, with 5 bases of the junction left unmatched. CDR3 in DNA: TGTGCCAGCAGTGAAGTTAGCGGGAGTCGAACAGATACGCAGTATTTT. Protein: CASSEVSGSRTDTQYF.

This sequence joins TRBV6-5 and TRBJ2-5, with TRBD2 identical over 10 bases. Germline CDR1 MNHEY, CDR2 SVGAGI. V gave up 5 bases and J gave up 3 bases; unmatched junction bases: 6. This CDR3 spans 15 amino acids. As DNA, the CDR3 is TGTGCCAGCAGTCCCATCACTAGCGGGAAAGAGACCCAGTACTTC. It is translated as CASSPITSGKETQYF.